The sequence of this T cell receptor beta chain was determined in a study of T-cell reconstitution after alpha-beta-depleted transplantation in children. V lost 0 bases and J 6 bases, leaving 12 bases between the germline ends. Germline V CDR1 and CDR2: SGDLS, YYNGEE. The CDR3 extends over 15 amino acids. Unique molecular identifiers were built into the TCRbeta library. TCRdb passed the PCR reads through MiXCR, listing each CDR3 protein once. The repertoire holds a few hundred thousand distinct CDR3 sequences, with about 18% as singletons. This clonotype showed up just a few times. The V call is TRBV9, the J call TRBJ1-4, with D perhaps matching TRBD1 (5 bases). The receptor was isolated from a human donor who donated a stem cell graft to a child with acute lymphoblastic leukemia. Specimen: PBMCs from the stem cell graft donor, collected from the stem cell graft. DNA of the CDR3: TGTGCCAGCAGCGTAGGGGGCACGGGCTATGAAAAACTGTTTTTT. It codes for CASSVGGTGYEKLFF. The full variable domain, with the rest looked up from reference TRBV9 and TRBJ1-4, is DSGVTQTPKHLITATGQRVTLRCSPRSGDLSVYWYQQSLDQGLQFLIQYYNGEERAKGNILERFSAQQFPDLHSELNLSSLELGDSALYFCASSVGGTGYEKLFFGSGTQLSVL.